The entry below describes one TCR beta chain. These data come from a study of blood T cell repertoires in COVID-19. Study in general: Acute and convalescent COVID-19 samples came from the United States, Italy and Spain. Sources were T cells, B-cell-depleted T cells, or PBMCs; the material itself was cDNA or gDNA.

CDR3 length equals 15 residues. CDR1 SGHNT and CDR2 YYREEE come from the germline V gene (reference sequence). V lost 3 bases, J lost 2 bases, and 7 bases stayed unmatched. Original analysis: Reference gene primer amplification yielded estimated nucleated cell counts. Profiling relied on immunoSEQ multiplex PCR, and the TCRdb table lists in-frame clones only, not all of them. Clone size and V and J calls were adopted from that table, with D and trimming inferred from the DNA. Counted here are roughly 93,000 clones, about 85% occurring once; the ten biggest clones make up roughly a tenth. The sequenced sample was peripheral blood. This receptor was obtained from a woman older than 75 with acute or convalescent COVID-19. V and J are TRBV5-4 and TRBJ2-5; 7 positions agree with TRBD2. As DNA, the CDR3 is TGTGCCAGCAGCTCCCAACTAGCGACTCAAGAGACCCAGTACTTC. Translating gives CASSSQLATQETQYF.